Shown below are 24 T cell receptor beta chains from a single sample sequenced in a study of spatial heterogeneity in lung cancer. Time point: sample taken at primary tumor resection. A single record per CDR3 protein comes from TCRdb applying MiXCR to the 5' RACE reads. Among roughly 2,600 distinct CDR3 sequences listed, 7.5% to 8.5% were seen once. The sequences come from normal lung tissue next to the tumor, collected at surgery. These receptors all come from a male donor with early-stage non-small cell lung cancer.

The CDR3 DNA follows: TGTGCCAGCAGCCAAGGGGACAGGGTGTTTCCGGGACCGGGCGAAAAACTGTTTTTT. This encodes CASSQGDRVFPGPGEKLFF. This rearrangement joins TRBV4-2 to TRBJ1-4; 9 nucleotides line up with TRBD1. Germline-derived CDR1 and CDR2 are LGHNA and YNFKEQ. J was trimmed by 8 bases and V by 1 base; bases with no gene match: 17. This CDR3 spans 19 amino acids.

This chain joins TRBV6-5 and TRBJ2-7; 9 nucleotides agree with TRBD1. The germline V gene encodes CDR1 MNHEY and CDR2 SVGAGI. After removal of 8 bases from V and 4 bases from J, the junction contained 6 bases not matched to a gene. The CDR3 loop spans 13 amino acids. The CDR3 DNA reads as TGTGCCAGCCTCTCCGGACAGGGGTACGAGCAGTACTTC. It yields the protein CASLSGQGYEQYF.

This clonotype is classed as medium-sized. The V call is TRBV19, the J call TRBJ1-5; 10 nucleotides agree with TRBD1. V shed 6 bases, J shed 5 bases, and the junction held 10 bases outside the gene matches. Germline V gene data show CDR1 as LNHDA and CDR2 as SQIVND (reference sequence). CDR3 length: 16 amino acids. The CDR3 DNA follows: TGTGCCAGTAGCCGACAGACAGGGGGCCTTTATCAGCCCCAGCATTTT. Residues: CASSRQTGGLYQPQHF.

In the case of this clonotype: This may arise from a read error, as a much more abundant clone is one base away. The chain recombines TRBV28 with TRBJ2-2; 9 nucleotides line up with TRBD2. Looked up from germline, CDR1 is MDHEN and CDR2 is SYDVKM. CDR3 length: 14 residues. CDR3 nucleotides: TGTGCCAGCAGCCTAGCGGGATATACCGTGGAGCTGTTTTTT. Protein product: CASSLAGYTVELFF.

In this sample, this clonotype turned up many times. CDR3 residues: CSARAGGEQFF. The CDR3 bases are TGCAGTGCTAGGGCCGGGGGCGAGCAGTTCTTC. The V and J genes are TRBV20-1 and TRBJ2-1, with D perhaps TRBD1 or TRBD2 (6 bases each). Germline V gene data show CDR1 as DFQATT and CDR2 as SNEGSKA (reference sequence). CDR3 length: 11 amino acids. Deletions cut 3 bases from V and 10 bases from J, with 10 bases between.

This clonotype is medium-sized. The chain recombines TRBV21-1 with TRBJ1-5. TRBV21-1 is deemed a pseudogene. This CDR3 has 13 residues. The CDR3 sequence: CASSKWGIQPQHF. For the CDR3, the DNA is TGTGCCAGCAGCAAATGGGGTATTCAGCCCCAGCATTTT.

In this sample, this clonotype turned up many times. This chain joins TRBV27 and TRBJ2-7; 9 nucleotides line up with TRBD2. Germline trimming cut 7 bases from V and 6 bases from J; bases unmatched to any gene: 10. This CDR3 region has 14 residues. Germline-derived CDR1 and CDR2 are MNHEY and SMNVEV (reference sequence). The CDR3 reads CASTLGASGTEQYF. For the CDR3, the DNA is TGTGCCAGCACCCTGGGGGCTAGCGGGACCGAGCAGTACTTC.

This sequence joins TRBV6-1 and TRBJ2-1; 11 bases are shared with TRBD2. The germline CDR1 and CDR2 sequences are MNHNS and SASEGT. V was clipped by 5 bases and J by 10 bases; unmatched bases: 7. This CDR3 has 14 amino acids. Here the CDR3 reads CASSRPLAGEEQFF. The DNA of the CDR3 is TGTGCCAGCAGTCGCCCACTAGCGGGAGAGGAGCAGTTCTTC.

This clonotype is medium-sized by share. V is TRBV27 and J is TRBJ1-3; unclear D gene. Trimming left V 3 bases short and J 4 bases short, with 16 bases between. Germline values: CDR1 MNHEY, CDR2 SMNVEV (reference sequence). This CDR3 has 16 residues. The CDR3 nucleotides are TGTGCCAGCAGTTTTTCGTTCTGGGTTTTCGGAAACACCATATATTTT. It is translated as CASSFSFWVFGNTIYF.

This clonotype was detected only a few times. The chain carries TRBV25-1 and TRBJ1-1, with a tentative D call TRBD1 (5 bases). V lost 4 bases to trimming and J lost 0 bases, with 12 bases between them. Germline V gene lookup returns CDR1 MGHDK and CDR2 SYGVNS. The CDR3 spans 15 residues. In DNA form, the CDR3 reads TGTGCCAGCAGTGGGGACCAGGGAGTGAACACTGAAGCTTTCTTT. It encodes CASSGDQGVNTEAFF.

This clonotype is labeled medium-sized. CDR3 sequence reads: CASSFFRDVRNQPQHF. CDR3 nucleotide sequence: TGTGCCAGCAGTTTCTTCCGGGACGTACGCAATCAGCCCCAGCATTTT. This sequence joins TRBV12-3 or TRBV12-4 and TRBJ1-5, with a tentative D call TRBD1 (5 bases). Between the trimmed V and J ends, which lost 3 bases and 2 bases, there was a span of 14 bases. This CDR3 has 16 residues.

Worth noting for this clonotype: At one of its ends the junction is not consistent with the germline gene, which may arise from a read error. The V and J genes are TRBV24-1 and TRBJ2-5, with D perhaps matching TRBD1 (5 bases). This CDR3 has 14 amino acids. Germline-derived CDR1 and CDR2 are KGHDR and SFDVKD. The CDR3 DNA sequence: TGTGCCAGCAGTGACGTCCCAGGGTTAGGGACCCAGTACTTC. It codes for CASSDVPGLGTQYF.

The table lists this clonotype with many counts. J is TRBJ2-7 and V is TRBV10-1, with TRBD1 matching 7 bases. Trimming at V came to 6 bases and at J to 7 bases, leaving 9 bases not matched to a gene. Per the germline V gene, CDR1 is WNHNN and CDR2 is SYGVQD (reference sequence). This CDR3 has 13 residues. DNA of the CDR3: TGCGCCAGCAGACCACAGGGGATGGAAGAGCAGTACTTC. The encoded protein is CASRPQGMEEQYF.

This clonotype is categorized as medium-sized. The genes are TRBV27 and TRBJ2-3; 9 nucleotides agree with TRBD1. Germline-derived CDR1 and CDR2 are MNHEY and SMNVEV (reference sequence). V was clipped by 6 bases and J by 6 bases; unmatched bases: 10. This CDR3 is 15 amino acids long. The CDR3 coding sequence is TGTGCCAGCAGCCTACAGGGGGCGGGTTCCGATACGCAGTATTTT. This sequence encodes CASSLQGAGSDTQYF.

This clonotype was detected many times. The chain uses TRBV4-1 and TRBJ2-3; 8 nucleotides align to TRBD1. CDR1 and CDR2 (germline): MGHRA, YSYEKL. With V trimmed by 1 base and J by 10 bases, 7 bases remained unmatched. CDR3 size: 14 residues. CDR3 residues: CASSQVQGAGSQYF. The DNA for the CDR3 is TGCGCCAGCAGCCAAGTTCAGGGGGCTGGTTCGCAGTATTTT.

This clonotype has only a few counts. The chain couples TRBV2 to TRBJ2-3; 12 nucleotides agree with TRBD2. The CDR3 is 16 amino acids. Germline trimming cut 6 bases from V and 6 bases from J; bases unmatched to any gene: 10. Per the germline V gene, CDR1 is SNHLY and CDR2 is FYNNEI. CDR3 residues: CASRKRLAGGSDTQYF. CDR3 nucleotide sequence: TGTGCCAGCAGGAAGAGGCTAGCGGGGGGGTCGGATACGCAGTATTTT. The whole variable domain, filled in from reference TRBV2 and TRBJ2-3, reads EPEVTQTPSHQVTQMGQEVILRCVPISNHLYFYWYRQILGQKVEFLVSFYNNEISEKSEIFDDQFSVERPDGSNFTLKIRSTKLEDSAMYFCASRKRLAGGSDTQYFGPGTRLTVL.

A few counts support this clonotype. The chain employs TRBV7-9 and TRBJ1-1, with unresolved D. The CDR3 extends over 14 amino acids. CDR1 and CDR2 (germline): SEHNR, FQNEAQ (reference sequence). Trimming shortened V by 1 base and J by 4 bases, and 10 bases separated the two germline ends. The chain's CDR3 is CASSLGGPGTEAFF. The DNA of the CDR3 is TGTGCCAGCAGCTTAGGTGGGCCCGGCACTGAAGCTTTCTTT.

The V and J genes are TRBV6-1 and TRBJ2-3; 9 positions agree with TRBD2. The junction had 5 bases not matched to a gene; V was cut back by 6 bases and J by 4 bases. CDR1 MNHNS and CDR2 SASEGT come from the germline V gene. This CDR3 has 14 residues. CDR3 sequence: CASSLAGVADTQYF. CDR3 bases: TGTGCCAGCAGCTTAGCGGGAGTAGCAGATACGCAGTATTTT.

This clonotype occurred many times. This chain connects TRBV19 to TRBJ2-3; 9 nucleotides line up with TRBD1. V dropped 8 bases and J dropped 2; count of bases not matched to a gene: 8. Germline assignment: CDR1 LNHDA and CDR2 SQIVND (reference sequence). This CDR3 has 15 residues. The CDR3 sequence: CASSHRGLSTDTQYF. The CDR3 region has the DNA TGTGCCAGTTCCCACAGGGGGCTGTCCACAGATACGCAGTATTTT. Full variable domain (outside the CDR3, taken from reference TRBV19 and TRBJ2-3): DGGITQSPKYLFRKEGQNVTLSCEQNLNHDAMYWYRQDPGQGLRLIYYSQIVNDFQKGDIAEGYSVSREKKESFPLTVTSAQKNPTAFYLCASSHRGLSTDTQYFGPGTRLTVL.

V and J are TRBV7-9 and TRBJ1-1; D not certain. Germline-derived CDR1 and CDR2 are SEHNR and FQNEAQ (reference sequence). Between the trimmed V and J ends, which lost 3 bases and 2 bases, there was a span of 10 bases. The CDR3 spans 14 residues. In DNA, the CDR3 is TGTGCCAGCAGCTTGATGAGTCTCAACACTGAAGCTTTCTTT. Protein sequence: CASSLMSLNTEAFF.

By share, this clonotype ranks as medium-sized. The CDR3 is CASSFDAGGPDTQYF. The DNA for the CDR3 is TGCGCCAGCAGCTTTGATGCGGGGGGGCCAGATACGCAGTATTTT. V usage is TRBV5-1 and J usage is TRBJ2-3; 9 bases fit TRBD2. Per germline, CDR1 SGHRS and CDR2 YFSETQ. This CDR3 spans 15 amino acids. Trimming at V came to 2 bases and at J to 4 bases, leaving 5 bases not matched to a gene.

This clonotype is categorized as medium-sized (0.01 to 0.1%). The CDR3 loop is CASSEAGRFEQYF. The CDR3 nucleotides read TGCGCCAGCAGTGAGGCGGGACGTTTCGAGCAGTACTTC. This chain joins TRBV10-1 and TRBJ2-7, with D perhaps matching TRBD2 (6 bases). This CDR3 spans 13 amino acids. The V gene lost 2 bases and the J gene lost 6 bases, with 11 bases spanning the gap. The V gene's germline CDR1 is WNHNN and CDR2 SYGVQD (reference sequence).

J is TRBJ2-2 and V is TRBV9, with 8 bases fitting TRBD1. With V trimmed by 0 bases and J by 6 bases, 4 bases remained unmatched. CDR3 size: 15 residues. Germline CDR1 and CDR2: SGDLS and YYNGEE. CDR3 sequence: CASSVEQGAAGELFF. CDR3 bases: TGTGCCAGCAGCGTAGAGCAGGGGGCTGCCGGGGAGCTGTTTTTT. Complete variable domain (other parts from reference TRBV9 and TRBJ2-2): DSGVTQTPKHLITATGQRVTLRCSPRSGDLSVYWYQQSLDQGLQFLIQYYNGEERAKGNILERFSAQQFPDLHSELNLSSLELGDSALYFCASSVEQGAAGELFFGEGSRLTVL.

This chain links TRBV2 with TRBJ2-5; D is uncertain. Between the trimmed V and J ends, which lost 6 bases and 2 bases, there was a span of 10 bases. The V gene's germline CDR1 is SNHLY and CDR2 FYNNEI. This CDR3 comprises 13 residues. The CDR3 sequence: CASRQSRQETQYF. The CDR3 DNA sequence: TGTGCCAGCAGACAAAGTAGACAAGAGACCCAGTACTTC.